These 21 T cell receptor beta chains share one sample of origin, sequenced in a study of T cells of healthy individuals. TCRdb independently ran MiXCR on the 5' RACE reads; one entry per CDR3 protein. The repertoire consists of 55,000 to 65,000 distinct CDR3 sequences, with 15% to 20% occurring once and the leading ten covering less than 6%. The receptors were sampled from a human donor in good health.

This clonotype has a count of ten or more. The J gene is TRBJ2-1, the V gene TRBV6-1, with no clear D. This CDR3 spans 16 amino acids. Germline V CDR1 and CDR2: MNHNS, SASEGT. Trimming removed 2 bases from V and 3 bases from J, with 14 bases in between. Here the CDR3 DNA reads TGTGCCAGCAGTGAATGGGCCGGTGAGGACTACAATGAGCAGTTCTTC. This gives the protein CASSEWAGEDYNEQFF.

This clonotype was recorded a few times. The chain carries TRBV12-3 or TRBV12-4 and TRBJ1-2; D remains unclear. The V end was cut by 3 bases, the J end by 8 bases, with 16 bases between. The CDR3 consists of 14 residues. The CDR3 nucleotides read TGTGCCAGCAGTTTGCAGGAAAAACTGCAAGGCTACACCTTC. Its translation: CASSLQEKLQGYTF.

The chain couples TRBV7-2 to TRBJ2-5, with 8 bases matching TRBD1. Losses at the gene ends were 3 bases for V and 5 bases for J; bases not matched to a gene: 8. Looked up from germline, CDR1 is SGHTA and CDR2 is FQGNSA. This CDR3 spans 15 amino acids. CDR3: CASSFGQGALETQYF. The CDR3 region has the DNA TGTGCCAGCAGCTTTGGGCAGGGGGCTTTGGAGACCCAGTACTTC.

This clonotype was counted at least ten times. The rearrangement joins TRBV18 to TRBJ2-7; D is unclear. The V gene's germline CDR1 is KGHSH and CDR2 LQKENI. V was trimmed by 5 bases and J by 7 bases, leaving 18 bases between them. There are 14 residues in the CDR3. In DNA, the CDR3 is TGTGCCAGCTCATCCCCCCCGGCGGTAGCAGAGCAGTACTTC. Encoded protein: CASSSPPAVAEQYF. The complete variable domain, with remaining parts taken from reference TRBV18 and TRBJ2-7, reads NAGVMQNPRHLVRRRGQEARLRCSPMKGHSHVYWYRQLPEEGLKFMVYLQKENIIDESGMPKERFSAEFPKEGPSILRIQQVVRGDSAAYFCASSSPPAVAEQYFGPGTRLTVT.

A few counts support this clonotype. The genes are TRBV6-2 or TRBV6-3 and TRBJ1-1; D remains unclear. V gave up 6 bases and J gave up 0 bases, with 14 bases separating them. The CDR3 has 15 amino acids. CDR1 MNHEY and CDR2 SVGEGT come from the germline V gene. CDR3: CASSLRFGVNTEAFF. CDR3 sequence (DNA): TGTGCCAGCAGCCTCCGATTCGGGGTGAACACTGAAGCTTTCTTT.

This clonotype was recorded at least ten times. The chain has TRBV15 and TRBJ1-3, with 7 positions matching TRBD1. Trimming removed 5 bases from V and 0 bases from J; junction bases left unmatched: 4. The CDR3 contains 15 residues. Germline-derived CDR1 and CDR2 are LNHNV and YYDKDF (reference sequence). CDR3 amino acids: CATSETGTSGNTIYF. The DNA of the CDR3 is TGTGCCACCAGCGAGACAGGGACCTCTGGAAACACCATATATTTT.

The table lists this clonotype with many counts. The chain has TRBV27 and TRBJ2-3; 13 bases match TRBD2. CDR3 length: 16 residues. Germline CDR1 reads MNHEY; CDR2 reads SMNVEV (reference sequence). Losses at the gene ends were 2 bases for V and 4 bases for J; bases not matched to a gene: 3. The chain's CDR3 is CASSLGGLAGADTQYF. The CDR3 DNA is TGTGCCAGCAGTTTAGGCGGACTAGCGGGAGCAGATACGCAGTATTTT.

This clonotype was observed a single time. This chain joins TRBV10-3 and TRBJ2-7; TRBD2 is a possible D gene (6 bases). Trimming removed 0 bases at V and 3 bases at J, with 9 bases between. Germline CDR1 and CDR2: ENHRY and SYGVKD. The CDR3 has 14 residues. This CDR3 is CAISESNGGYEQYF. The CDR3, as DNA: TGTGCCATCAGTGAGTCCAACGGGGGCTACGAGCAGTACTTC.

In this sample, this clonotype turned up once. This rearrangement joins TRBV5-1 to TRBJ2-5, with D possibly being TRBD2 (5 bases). V was cut by 0 bases and J by 4 bases, with 10 bases left in between. The germline gives CDR1 SGHRS, CDR2 YFSETQ. The CDR3 runs 14 residues. CDR3 sequence reads: CASSLAGIRETQYF. In DNA, the CDR3 is TGCGCCAGCAGCTTGGCGGGGATTAGAGAGACCCAGTACTTC.

This clonotype was seen a handful of times. CDR3 amino acids: CASSRRAVTNEKLFF. The CDR3 nucleotides are TGCGCCAGCAGCCGGCGGGCAGTTACTAATGAAAAACTGTTTTTT. This chain connects TRBV5-1 to TRBJ1-4, with no clear D. Germline V gene sequence: CDR1 SGHRS, CDR2 YFSETQ. The CDR3 totals 15 residues. The V end was cut by 4 bases, the J end by 2 bases, with 12 bases between. The variable domain in full, with the rest retrieved from reference TRBV5-1 and TRBJ1-4, is KAGVTQTPRYLIKTRGQQVTLSCSPISGHRSVSWYQQTPGQGLQFLFEYFSETQRNKGNFPGRFSGRQFSNSRSEMNVSTLELGDSALYLCASSRRAVTNEKLFFGSGTQLSVL.

This clonotype was picked up many times. The rearrangement joins TRBV5-4 to TRBJ1-1; 12 bases map to TRBD1. J lost 4 bases, V lost 3 bases, and 4 bases had no gene match. This CDR3 has 15 amino acids. Germline CDR1 is SGHNT and CDR2 is YYREEE (reference sequence). In DNA form, the CDR3 reads TGTGCCAGCAGCTCGCCGGGACAGGGGGCCACTGAAGCTTTCTTT. It encodes CASSSPGQGATEAFF.

This clonotype appeared many times. V gene TRBV6-1 combines with J gene TRBJ1-2; unclear D gene. The CDR3 is 13 amino acids. Trimming shortened V by 8 bases and J by 2 bases, and 12 bases separated the two germline ends. Germline V CDR1 and CDR2: MNHNS, SASEGT. In DNA form, the CDR3 reads TGTGCCAGCCGAGACCCAGGAAACTATGGCTACACCTTC. Translated, it gives CASRDPGNYGYTF.

The chain links TRBV5-1 to TRBJ2-7; maybe TRBD2 (5 bases). Germline CDR1 is SGHRS and CDR2 is YFSETQ. This CDR3 comprises 16 residues. V lost 1 base and J lost 1, with 15 bases in between. This CDR3 is CASSLMAEDPSYEQYF. CDR3 DNA: TGCGCCAGCAGCTTGATGGCGGAGGACCCATCCTACGAGCAGTACTTC.

Concerning this clonotype itself: This may arise from a read error, as a much more abundant clone is one base away. The genes are TRBV29-1 and TRBJ1-1; D remains unclear. This CDR3 is built from 14 residues. CDR1 is SQVTM and CDR2 is ANQGSEA in the germline V gene. Trimming removed 4 bases from V and 0 bases from J, with 12 bases in between. CDR3 in DNA: TGCAGCGTTGCTAGCAGACTGGTGAACACTGAAGCTTTCTTT. As protein: CSVASRLVNTEAFF.

This clonotype was found many times. The chain combines TRBV5-4 with TRBJ2-2; no firm D call. This CDR3 is built from 13 residues. V lost 7 bases and J 1 base, leaving 8 bases between the germline ends. Germline CDR1 is SGHNT and CDR2 is YYREEE (reference sequence). The chain's CDR3 is CASSDGNTGELFF. In DNA form, the CDR3 reads TGTGCCAGCTCTGATGGGAACACCGGGGAGCTGTTTTTT.

The chain is built from TRBV12-3 or TRBV12-4 and TRBJ1-2, with TRBD1 as a possible D gene (5 bases). V gave up 4 bases and J gave up 4 bases, with 19 bases separating them. This CDR3 spans 16 amino acids. CDR3 nucleotide sequence: TGTGCCAGCAGTTCCCGGGACGGCCTGGAAGGCTATGGCTACACCTTC. It encodes CASSSRDGLEGYGYTF.

This clonotype showed up just a few times. This rearrangement joins TRBV9 to TRBJ2-7; 10 bases align to TRBD2. V trimming: 2 bases; J trimming: 2 bases; junction bases outside the gene matches: 7. Per germline, CDR1 SGDLS and CDR2 YYNGEE. This CDR3 comprises 16 residues. The CDR3 nucleotides read TGTGCCAGCAGCGTTCCCTCTAGCGGGGGACCCTACGAGCAGTACTTC. Translating gives CASSVPSSGGPYEQYF.

This clonotype occurred many times. J is TRBJ2-1 and V is TRBV4-3; 9 nucleotides line up with TRBD2. Germline CDR1 is LGHNA and CDR2 is YSLEER. Trimming cost V 5 bases and J 8 bases; bases outside gene matches: 13. The CDR3 runs 16 residues. The CDR3 loop is CASSYSASGERYEQFF. Written as DNA, the CDR3 is TGCGCCAGCAGCTACTCGGCTAGCGGGGAGCGGTATGAGCAGTTCTTC.

This clonotype was seen repeatedly, ten times or more. V usage is TRBV12-3 or TRBV12-4 and J usage is TRBJ1-2; 7 nucleotides agree with TRBD1. V gave up 3 bases and J gave up 2 bases; unmatched junction bases: 3. CDR3 length equals 14 residues. The CDR3 nucleotides are TGTGCCAGCAGTTTTGGACAGGACAACTATGGCTACACCTTC. This codes for CASSFGQDNYGYTF.

This clonotype was seen only a few times. The V and J genes are TRBV6-2 or TRBV6-3 and TRBJ2-1, with 13 positions matching TRBD2. Germline V lookup: CDR1 MNHEY, CDR2 SVGEGT. This CDR3 has 15 amino acids. V was clipped by 8 bases and J by 9 bases; unmatched bases: 10. The chain's CDR3 is CASSPRTSGSSEQFF. CDR3 bases: TGTGCCAGCTCACCGCGGACTAGCGGGAGTTCTGAGCAGTTCTTC.

This clonotype occurred many times. The CDR3 DNA follows: TGTGCCAGCAGCGTACTCGGGACACTTGGAAACACCATATATTTT. Translating it yields CASSVLGTLGNTIYF. The chain has TRBV9 and TRBJ1-3, with a possible D match to TRBD1 (6 bases). CDR3 size: 15 residues. Germline V lookup: CDR1 SGDLS, CDR2 YYNGEE. V lost 1 base to trimming and J lost 3 bases, with 11 bases between them. The variable domain in full, with the rest retrieved from reference TRBV9 and TRBJ1-3, is DSGVTQTPKHLITATGQRVTLRCSPRSGDLSVYWYQQSLDQGLQFLIQYYNGEERAKGNILERFSAQQFPDLHSELNLSSLELGDSALYFCASSVLGTLGNTIYFGEGSWLTVV.